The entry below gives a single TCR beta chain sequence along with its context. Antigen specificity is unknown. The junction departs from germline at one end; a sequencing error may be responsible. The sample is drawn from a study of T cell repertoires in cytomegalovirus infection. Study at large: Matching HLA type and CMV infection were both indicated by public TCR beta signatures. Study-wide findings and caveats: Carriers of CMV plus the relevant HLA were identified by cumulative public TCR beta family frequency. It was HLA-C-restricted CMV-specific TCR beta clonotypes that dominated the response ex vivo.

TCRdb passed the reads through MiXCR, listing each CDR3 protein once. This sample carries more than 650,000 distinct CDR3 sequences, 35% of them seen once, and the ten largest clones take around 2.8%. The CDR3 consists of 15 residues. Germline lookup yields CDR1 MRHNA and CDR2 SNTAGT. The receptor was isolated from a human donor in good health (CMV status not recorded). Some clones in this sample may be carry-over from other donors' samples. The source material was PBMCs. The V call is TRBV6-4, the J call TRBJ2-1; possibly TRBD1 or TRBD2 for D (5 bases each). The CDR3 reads CASSPGQVSYNKQFF. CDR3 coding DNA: TGTGCCAGCAGTCCGGGGCAGGTCTCCTACAATAAGCAGTTCTTC.